A single sample is the source of the 29 T cell receptor beta chains below, sequenced in a study of blood T cell repertoires in COVID-19. The data were produced by immunoSEQ multiplex PCR, yet TCRdb's version contains in-frame clones alone and is incomplete. The sample lists some 260,000 clones, 70% to 90% occurring once. Material for sequencing was peripheral blood. The source of these receptors is a woman in her 30s with COVID-19, enrolled during active disease.

The chain recombines TRBV3-1 (or the pseudogene TRBV3-2) with TRBJ1-1; perhaps TRBD1 as D (5 bases). Germline CDR1 is LGHDT and CDR2 is YNNKEL (reference sequence). The CDR3 length is 12 residues. Trimming took 1 base from V and 13 from J, leaving 13 bases between them. CDR3 DNA sequence: TGTGCCAGCAGCCAAGGGGCCCCGACAGTTTTCTTT. It encodes CASSQGAPTVFF.

This chain uses TRBV19 with TRBJ1-1; D not resolved. This CDR3 has 14 amino acids. CDR1 is LNHDA and CDR2 is SQIVND in the germline V gene (reference sequence). Trimming pared 5 bases from V and 4 bases from J, leaving 14 bases between. The CDR3 DNA follows: TGTGCCAGTAGTTCTCAATCCAGCGGCACTGAAGCTTTCTTT. Its protein is CASSSQSSGTEAFF.

The V call is TRBV28, the J call TRBJ2-1; TRBD2 matches 9 bases. Trimming at V came to 7 bases and at J to 4 bases, leaving 5 bases not matched to a gene. The CDR3 length is 14 residues. In germline, CDR1 is MDHEN, CDR2 SYDVKM. The CDR3 loop is CASKLAGEYNEQFF. The CDR3 DNA sequence: TGTGCCAGCAAGTTAGCGGGGGAGTACAATGAGCAGTTCTTC.

This clone was seen only once. This chain joins TRBV5-5 and TRBJ2-7, with 7 nucleotides matching TRBD1. The junction had 8 bases not matched to a gene; V was cut back by 2 bases and J by 0 bases. Per germline, CDR1 SGHKS and CDR2 YYEKEE (reference sequence). The CDR3 is 16 amino acids. The CDR3 nucleotides are TGTGCCAGCAGCTTCCGGACAGGCGGGTCCTCCTACGAGCAGTACTTC. Amino acid sequence: CASSFRTGGSSYEQYF.

The chain links TRBV29-1 to TRBJ2-3; 9 nucleotides match TRBD1. V was pared by 7 bases and J by 2 bases, with 7 bases of the junction left unmatched. CDR1 and CDR2 (germline): SQVTM, ANQGSEA. This CDR3 contains 14 residues. The CDR3 DNA is TGCAGCGCAAGGACAGGGGAGTTCACAGATACGCAGTATTTT. It translates to CSARTGEFTDTQYF.

The chain couples TRBV5-5 to TRBJ2-1, with TRBD2 matching over 7 bases. The germline V gene has CDR1 SGHKS and CDR2 YYEKEE (reference sequence). Trimming cost V 2 bases and J 9 bases; bases outside gene matches: 5. The CDR3 has 13 residues. The CDR3 is CASSFGLGLEQFF. Here the CDR3 DNA reads TGTGCCAGCAGCTTCGGACTAGGGCTTGAGCAGTTCTTC.

This chain uses TRBV7-9 with TRBJ1-2; the D is unclear. The CDR3 consists of 12 residues. The germline V gene has CDR1 SEHNR and CDR2 FQNEAQ (reference sequence). With 3 bases removed from V and 9 bases from J, the gap between germline ends came to 11 bases. The chain's CDR3 is CASSFLEGSYTF. DNA of the CDR3: TGTGCCAGCAGCTTCCTCGAGGGAAGCTACACCTTC.

V and J are TRBV19 and TRBJ1-5; D call uncertain. The CDR3 totals 16 residues. From germline, CDR1 is LNHDA and CDR2 SQIVND (reference sequence). V was clipped by 4 bases and J by 3 bases, with 16 bases between them. The CDR3 reads CASSKLPGDANQPQHF. In DNA, the CDR3 is TGTGCCAGTAGTAAACTACCGGGAGACGCCAATCAGCCCCAGCATTTT.

The V gene is TRBV28, the J gene TRBJ2-7; D perhaps matches TRBD1 (6 bases). CDR3 size: 12 residues. Germline V gene data show CDR1 as MDHEN and CDR2 as SYDVKM. The ends were cut back, 4 bases at V and 5 bases at J, with 9 bases in the middle. The CDR3 region has the DNA TGTGCCAGCAGTTCCTACAGGGACGAGCAGTACTTC. Its protein is CASSSYRDEQYF.

This chain connects TRBV6-2 or TRBV6-3 to TRBJ1-2, with 7 bases lining up with TRBD1. CDR3 size: 13 residues. CDR1 and CDR2 from the germline V gene are MNHEY and SVGEGT. Unmatched junction bases numbered 1, after V lost 0 bases and J lost 6 bases. In DNA, the CDR3 is TGTGCCAGCAGTTACTCGACAGGGAATGGCTACACCTTC. It yields the protein CASSYSTGNGYTF.

The chain uses TRBV27 and TRBJ1-6, with D possibly matching TRBD1 (6 bases). The ends were cut back, 3 bases at V and 8 bases at J, with 11 bases in the middle. Germline assignment: CDR1 MNHEY and CDR2 SMNVEV (reference sequence). The CDR3 extends over 14 amino acids. CDR3 sequence (DNA): TGTGCCAGCAGTTTCGGACAGCAGGATTCACCCCTCCACTTT. Amino acids: CASSFGQQDSPLHF.

The V and J genes are TRBV5-1 and TRBJ1-6, with unresolved D. The germline gives CDR1 SGHRS, CDR2 YFSETQ. V lost 0 bases and J lost 10, with 11 bases in between. This CDR3 is 14 amino acids long. The CDR3 DNA sequence: TGCGCCAGCAGCTTGGACGGGGTTGGGTCACCCCTCCACTTT. This codes for CASSLDGVGSPLHF.

The CDR3 bases are TGTGCCAGCAGCCAAGGAGTAGGGAGAGGAAAACTGTTTTTT. Its protein is CASSQGVGRGKLFF. The V call is TRBV3-1 (or the pseudogene TRBV3-2), the J call TRBJ1-4; no reliable D call. The CDR3 is 14 amino acids. CDR1 and CDR2 from the germline V gene are LGHDT and YNNKEL (reference sequence). The V gene lost 1 base and the J gene lost 10 bases, with 13 bases spanning the gap.

This chain connects TRBV4-3 to TRBJ1-1; tentative D call: TRBD1 (5 bases). The CDR3 is 15 amino acids. Trimming took 0 bases from V and 8 from J, leaving 16 bases between them. Germline V gene lookup returns CDR1 LGHNA and CDR2 YSLEER. This CDR3 is CASSQDRGLRGEAFF. The CDR3 nucleotides are TGCGCCAGCAGCCAAGACAGAGGACTTCGGGGGGAAGCTTTCTTT.

This clone has a single count. The rearrangement joins TRBV27 to TRBJ1-5; D uncertain. V was cut by 8 bases and J by 1 base, with 21 bases left in between. CDR1 MNHEY and CDR2 SMNVEV come from the germline V gene (reference sequence). The CDR3 runs to 17 residues. The CDR3 coding sequence is TGTGCCAGCCGTGACGGCACAGTGGGCGCGAGCAATCAGCCCCAGCATTTT. It codes for CASRDGTVGASNQPQHF.

Only one count was recorded for this clone. This rearrangement joins TRBV6-5 to TRBJ1-1; D perhaps matches TRBD1 (6 bases). Trimming took off 2 bases at V and 0 bases at J, with 10 bases between the two ends. CDR1 and CDR2 from the germline V gene are MNHEY and SVGAGI. This CDR3 region has 15 residues. This chain's CDR3 is CASSYVDRLNTEAFF. The CDR3 nucleotides are TGTGCCAGCAGTTACGTCGACAGGTTGAACACTGAAGCTTTCTTT.

The chain joins TRBV27 to TRBJ2-5, with a tentative D call TRBD1 (7 bases). Germline lookup yields CDR1 MNHEY and CDR2 SMNVEV (reference sequence). The CDR3 spans 16 residues. The ends were cut back, 1 base at V and 2 bases at J, with 14 bases in the middle. The CDR3 coding sequence is TGTGCCAGCAGTTTATTCGCGGGACAGTTGCAAGAGACCCAGTACTTC. Its translation is CASSLFAGQLQETQYF.

The J gene is TRBJ2-2, the V gene TRBV4-3; TRBD1 is a possible D gene (5 bases). Germline CDR1 and CDR2: LGHNA and YSLEER. Trimming shortened V by 2 bases and J by 0 bases, and 16 bases separated the two germline ends. The CDR3 runs 18 residues. The CDR3 DNA follows: TGCGCCAGCAGCCAACAATTTGCTGGGGCGGCGAACACCGGGGAGCTGTTTTTT. Protein: CASSQQFAGAANTGELFF.

The J gene is TRBJ2-3, the V gene TRBV18, with TRBD1 identical over 7 bases. The V segment lost 0 bases and the J segment 2 bases; nucleotides outside the gene matches: 5. Germline assignment: CDR1 KGHSH and CDR2 LQKENI. CDR3 length: 16 amino acids. DNA of the CDR3: TGTGCCAGCTCACCACCGACGGGACAGAACACAGATACGCAGTATTTT. Translation gives CASSPPTGQNTDTQYF.

The rearrangement uses TRBV30 and TRBJ2-4, with 8 bases that match TRBD2. The germline CDR1 and CDR2 sequences are GTSNPN and SVGIG (reference sequence). The ends lost 8 bases at V and 1 base at J; junction bases unmatched: 7. CDR3 size: 14 residues. CDR3 nucleotides: TGTGCCAGAACAGCGGGAGAGGCCAAAAACATTCAGTACTTC. Protein sequence: CARTAGEAKNIQYF.

The J gene is TRBJ1-2, the V gene TRBV29-1, with D perhaps TRBD1 (5 bases). CDR3 length: 15 amino acids. Deletions cut 3 bases from V and 3 bases from J, with 17 bases between. Germline assignment: CDR1 SQVTM and CDR2 ANQGSEA. The CDR3: CSVDWLRGLDYGYTF. CDR3 sequence (DNA): TGCAGCGTTGACTGGTTGCGGGGACTAGACTATGGCTACACCTTC.

V gene TRBV7-9 combines with J gene TRBJ1-2; D not certain. V lost 1 base, J lost 5 bases, and 8 bases lay in between. This CDR3 is 13 amino acids long. The germline gives CDR1 SEHNR, CDR2 FQNEAQ (reference sequence). In DNA form, the CDR3 reads TGTGCCAGCAGCTTAGGGGCGATTTATGGCTACACCTTC. It codes for CASSLGAIYGYTF.

The chain recombines TRBV11-2 with TRBJ2-3; a possible D gene is TRBD1 (5 bases). The V gene's germline CDR1 is SGHAT and CDR2 FQNNGV. CDR3 length: 15 amino acids. With 5 bases removed from V and 4 bases from J, the gap between germline ends came to 16 bases. The CDR3 reads CASSPRVGRADTQYF. DNA for the CDR3: TGTGCCAGCAGCCCTAGGGTTGGCAGGGCAGATACGCAGTATTTT. Combining the CDR3 with reference TRBV11-2 and TRBJ2-3 gives the whole variable domain EAGVAQSPRYKIIEKRQSVAFWCNPISGHATLYWYQQILGQGPKLLIQFQNNGVVDDSQLPKDRFSAERLKGVDSTLKIQPAKLEDSAVYLCASSPRVGRADTQYFGPGTRLTVL.

The V call is TRBV27, the J call TRBJ1-2, with 7 nucleotides matching TRBD1. Germline assignment: CDR1 MNHEY and CDR2 SMNVEV (reference sequence). CDR3 size: 17 residues. After removal of 6 bases from V and 5 bases from J, the junction contained 18 bases not matched to a gene. CDR3 in amino acids: CASSLGGDGGAWYGYTF. CDR3 DNA sequence: TGTGCCAGCAGCCTAGGGGGCGACGGGGGCGCTTGGTATGGCTACACCTTC.

The gene calls are TRBV6-2 or TRBV6-3 and TRBJ2-7, with 8 positions matching TRBD2. Trimming removed 2 bases from V and 9 bases from J; junction bases left unmatched: 6. This CDR3 is built from 13 residues. CDR1 is MNHEY and CDR2 is SVGEGT in the germline V gene. DNA of the CDR3: TGTGCCAGCAGTTACAGCGGGAGCATTGGGCAGTACGTC. Its translation is CASSYSGSIGQYV.

This chain links TRBV28 with TRBJ2-1; possibly TRBD2 for D (5 bases). The CDR3 sequence is 13 residues long. Germline V gives CDR1 MDHEN, CDR2 SYDVKM. V was trimmed by 3 bases and J by 5 bases, leaving 8 bases between them. CDR3 sequence reads: CASSLQRHNEQFF. The CDR3 DNA is TGTGCCAGCAGTTTGCAGCGGCACAATGAGCAGTTCTTC.

This clone came up once. V usage is TRBV3-1 (or the pseudogene TRBV3-2) and J usage is TRBJ2-7; 7 bases are a match to TRBD1. This CDR3 spans 17 amino acids. CDR1 and CDR2 from the germline V gene are LGHDT and YNNKEL (reference sequence). The V segment lost 2 bases and the J segment 3 bases; nucleotides outside the gene matches: 13. The CDR3 nucleotides read TGTGCCAGCAGCCAAACTCTTACAGGGGCGGTAAGCTACGAGCAGTACTTC. Protein product: CASSQTLTGAVSYEQYF.

The V call is TRBV18, the J call TRBJ2-5; 11 nucleotides align to TRBD1. The CDR3 is 14 residues long. With V trimmed by 3 bases and J by 4 bases, 1 base remained unmatched. The V gene's germline CDR1 is KGHSH and CDR2 LQKENI. CDR3 DNA: TGTGCCAGCTCACCCGGGACAGGGGGAGAGACCCAGTACTTC. Encoded protein: CASSPGTGGETQYF.

This rearrangement joins TRBV4-3 to TRBJ1-4; the D gene is possibly TRBD1 (5 bases). The CDR3 contains 18 residues. The germline gives CDR1 LGHNA, CDR2 YSLEER. With 0 bases removed from V and 2 bases from J, the gap between germline ends came to 16 bases. The CDR3 is CASSQDRATARTNEKLFF. CDR3 DNA sequence: TGCGCCAGCAGCCAAGATCGGGCGACAGCGAGGACTAATGAAAAACTGTTTTTT.